What follows are 31 T cell receptor beta chains derived from one specimen sequenced in a study of T cells after yellow fever vaccination (dated by TCRdb to between 2017 and 2020). This specimen's treatment or condition label, interpreted: live attenuated yellow fever vaccine strain. Libraries were prepared through 5' RACE. The sequencer was an Illumina HiSeq 2500. Clones were called with MiXCR by TCRdb after fastp trimmed the public reads at Q25, and only in-frame beta chains were retained. Rows matching on CDR3 protein sequence are summarized as one entry with the most common DNA and genes. This sample comprises under 150,000 distinct CDR3 sequences, 7% to 9% of them detected only once. Under 0.95% of the sample is in the top ten clones. Sequenced here: CD4+ T cells sorted from PBMCs, sampled 5 days after the yellow fever booster vaccination. These TCRs come from a man between 25 and 39 years old who received the YFV17D yellow fever vaccine.

The gene calls are TRBV5-1 and TRBJ2-7, with TRBD2 matching 8 bases. This CDR3 is built from 15 residues. J was trimmed by 0 bases and V by 3 bases; bases with no gene match: 5. CDR1 is SGHRS, CDR2 YFSETQ, per germline. CDR3 loop: CASSSGGGYSYEQYF. In DNA form, the CDR3 reads TGCGCCAGCAGCTCCGGGGGGGGCTACTCCTACGAGCAGTACTTC.

This clonotype has only a few counts. The chain carries TRBV20-1 and TRBJ2-3; 7 positions agree with TRBD1. Trimming took 6 bases from V and 2 from J; bases not matched to a gene: 5. This CDR3 is 13 amino acids long. CDR1 and CDR2 from the germline V gene are DFQATT and SNEGSKA (reference sequence). CDR3 amino acids: CSAMDRYTDTQYF. CDR3 nucleotides: TGCAGTGCCATGGACAGGTACACAGATACGCAGTATTTT.

This clonotype was counted only a few times. This chain links TRBV7-3 with TRBJ1-5; 10 bases match TRBD1. V lost 3 bases, J lost 4 bases, and 6 bases stayed unmatched. The germline gives CDR1 SGHTA, CDR2 FQGTGA. The CDR3 spans 16 residues. The chain's CDR3 is CASSLGTGERNQPQHF. DNA of the CDR3: TGTGCCAGCAGCTTGGGGACAGGGGAGAGGAATCAGCCCCAGCATTTT.

This clonotype was observed many times. The rearrangement uses TRBV7-2 and TRBJ2-1, with D maybe TRBD2 (5 bases). CDR1 and CDR2 (germline): SGHTA, FQGNSA. Trimming pared 5 bases from V and 5 bases from J, leaving 16 bases between. This CDR3 contains 15 residues. CDR3 residues: CASSALGGQNNEQFF. The DNA of the CDR3 is TGTGCCAGCAGCGCTTTAGGCGGGCAGAACAATGAGCAGTTCTTC.

This clonotype qualifies as medium-sized. J is TRBJ2-5 and V is TRBV7-2; D uncertain. Germline values: CDR1 SGHTA, CDR2 FQGNSA. V was clipped by 4 bases and J by 10 bases, with 10 bases between them. The CDR3 length is 11 residues. In nucleotides, the CDR3 is TGTGCCAGCAGCTCCCGAGTGAGCCAGTACTTC. This codes for CASSSRVSQYF.

On this clonotype: Since a much larger clone is just one base distant, this may be a read error. The J gene is TRBJ2-6, the V gene TRBV9, with D tentatively TRBD1 or TRBD2 (7 bases each). This CDR3 has 16 amino acids. The germline V and J ends were trimmed by 10 bases and 4 bases, with 21 bases remaining between them. Germline values: CDR1 SGDLS, CDR2 YYNGEE. The DNA for the CDR3 is TGTGCCGGCAAAGGGGAGGGGGCGCCCGGGGCCAACGTCCTGACTTTC. It translates to CAGKGEGAPGANVLTF.

This clonotype showed up many times. The chain has TRBV4-1 and TRBJ1-1; 9 positions agree with TRBD1. The CDR3 runs to 13 residues. The germline V gene encodes CDR1 MGHRA and CDR2 YSYEKL. V shed 6 bases and J 6 bases; nucleotides not matched to a gene: 5. CDR3 sequence (DNA): TGCGCCAGCAGGGGGACAGGGAGTTCTGAAGCTTTCTTT. This translates into CASRGTGSSEAFF.

The sample holds many counts of this clonotype. The rearrangement links TRBV7-8 to TRBJ2-5; no clear D. Germline V CDR1 and CDR2: SGHVS, FQNEAQ. The CDR3 spans 15 residues. V dropped 1 base and J dropped 3 bases, with 12 bases sitting between them. CDR3 in DNA: TGTGCCAGCAGCTTAGGAGTCGGGCAAGAAGAGACCCAGTACTTC. The encoded protein is CASSLGVGQEETQYF. Variable domain in full (rest from reference TRBV7-8 and TRBJ2-5): GAGVSQSPRYKVAKRGQDVALRCDPISGHVSLFWYQQALGQGPEFLTYFQNEAQLDKSGLPSDRFFAERPEGSVSTLKIQRTQQEDSAVYLCASSLGVGQEETQYFGPGTRLLVL.

Ten or more counts support this clonotype. This rearrangement joins TRBV28 to TRBJ2-7; 7 bases map to TRBD2. The germline gives CDR1 MDHEN, CDR2 SYDVKM. V lost 7 bases to trimming and J lost 4 bases; unmatched junction nucleotides: 13. The CDR3 has 15 residues. DNA of the CDR3: TGTGCCAGCATTAAACTCGGGCGGGAGCAGTACGAGCAGTACTTC. Translation: CASIKLGREQYEQYF.

This clonotype was counted many times. The chain has TRBV20-1 and TRBJ2-2; D not certain. The V end lost 0 bases, the J end lost 4 bases, and 9 bases lay between the germline ends. Per germline, CDR1 DFQATT and CDR2 SNEGSKA (reference sequence). This CDR3 is built from 14 residues. This CDR3 is CSARDQGFTGELFF. CDR3 coding DNA: TGCAGTGCTAGAGATCAAGGGTTCACCGGGGAGCTGTTTTTT.

Many counts were recorded for this clonotype. The chain joins TRBV30 to TRBJ2-1, with 8 bases matching TRBD2. Trimming took 3 bases from V and 7 from J; bases not matched to a gene: 8. This CDR3 region has 14 residues. The V gene's germline CDR1 is GTSNPN and CDR2 SVGIG (reference sequence). The CDR3, as DNA: TGTGCCTGGAGCGCGGGAGGAATAAGGAATGAGCAGTTCTTC. This codes for CAWSAGGIRNEQFF.

This clonotype was detected many times. This chain connects TRBV7-2 to TRBJ1-1; 8 nucleotides align to TRBD1. This CDR3 is built from 16 residues. The J segment lost 5 bases and the V segment lost 8 bases, leaving 16 bases of the junction unmatched. Looked up from germline, CDR1 is SGHTA and CDR2 is FQGNSA. CDR3 nucleotides: TGTGCCAGCGTGGCGTTGGCAGGGGGCTTATTTACTGAAGCTTTCTTT. As protein: CASVALAGGLFTEAFF.

This clonotype has a count of ten or more. The chain joins TRBV5-1 to TRBJ2-3; TRBD1 is a possible D gene (6 bases). The V gene lost 4 bases and the J gene lost 6 bases, with 18 bases spanning the gap. CDR1 and CDR2 from the germline V gene are SGHRS and YFSETQ. The length of the CDR3 is 15 residues. The CDR3 DNA reads as TGCGCCAGCAGCAATCAGGGACAACGATCCGATACGCAGTATTTT. Translated: CASSNQGQRSDTQYF.

This clonotype was counted at least ten times. This sequence joins TRBV11-2 and TRBJ2-1; 10 bases map to TRBD2. Germline trimming cut 8 bases from V and 4 bases from J; bases unmatched to any gene: 5. Germline V gene lookup returns CDR1 SGHAT and CDR2 FQNNGV. CDR3 length equals 14 residues. The CDR3 loop reads CASAPSGSYNEQFF. The DNA of the CDR3 is TGTGCCAGCGCCCCTAGCGGGAGTTACAATGAGCAGTTCTTC.

A few counts support this clonotype. V gene TRBV9 combines with J gene TRBJ2-7; 9 positions match TRBD2. Germline values: CDR1 SGDLS, CDR2 YYNGEE. V lost 4 bases, J lost 2 bases, and 7 bases stayed unmatched. CDR3 size: 15 residues. CDR3 loop: CASSITSGSTYEQYF. The CDR3 DNA reads TGTGCCAGCAGCATAACTAGCGGGTCAACCTACGAGCAGTACTTC.

The chain links TRBV18 to TRBJ2-3, with no clear D. Germline lookup yields CDR1 KGHSH and CDR2 LQKENI. V was pared by 1 base and J by 2 bases, with 7 bases between. The CDR3 is 14 residues long. The CDR3 protein is CASSPLHNTDTQYF. DNA of the CDR3: TGTGCCAGCTCACCACTGCATAACACAGATACGCAGTATTTT.

Many counts were recorded for this clonotype. The CDR3 loop reads CASSLGQEIYEQYF. CDR3 sequence (DNA): TGCGCCAGCAGTCTCGGACAGGAAATATACGAGCAGTACTTC. This rearrangement joins TRBV5-1 to TRBJ2-7; TRBD1 matches 7 bases. This CDR3 region has 14 residues. J lost 4 bases, V lost 5 bases, and 9 bases had no gene match. Germline V gene data show CDR1 as SGHRS and CDR2 as YFSETQ.

In its sample, this clonotype was seen many times. The chain links TRBV5-6 to TRBJ2-5; a weak D match, TRBD1 (6 bases). With 4 bases removed from V and 5 bases from J, the gap between germline ends came to 15 bases. CDR3 size: 14 residues. CDR1 is SGHDT and CDR2 is YYEEEE in the germline V gene. CDR3 sequence: CASSEHRVGETQYF. As DNA, the CDR3 is TGTGCCAGCAGCGAACACAGGGTCGGGGAGACCCAGTACTTC.

The CDR3 coding sequence is TGTGCCAGCACCCCCTTGCCAGGGTTGAGCCAGCCCCAGCATTTT. Its translation: CASTPLPGLSQPQHF. The chain combines TRBV28 with TRBJ1-5; a weak D match, TRBD1 (5 bases). The CDR3 sequence is 15 residues long. Germline V lookup: CDR1 MDHEN, CDR2 SYDVKM. V was pared by 7 bases and J by 7 bases, with 20 bases between.

In its sample, this clonotype was seen many times. This chain uses TRBV19 with TRBJ2-7; tentative D call: TRBD2 (5 bases). Germline V gene sequence: CDR1 LNHDA, CDR2 SQIVND (reference sequence). CDR3 length: 15 residues. The ends were cut back, 2 bases at V and 0 bases at J, with 11 bases in the middle. The CDR3 loop reads CASSIKAVSSYEQYF. CDR3 sequence (DNA): TGTGCCAGTAGTATAAAAGCGGTGAGCTCCTACGAGCAGTACTTC.

Only a few counts were recorded for this clonotype. The chain carries TRBV19 and TRBJ2-5, with TRBD1 as a possible D gene (5 bases). The V and J ends lost 2 bases and 2 bases respectively, with 9 bases between them. CDR1 is LNHDA, CDR2 SQIVND, per germline (reference sequence). The CDR3 is 14 residues long. The CDR3 DNA reads as TGTGCCAGTAGTATAAGGGGCCTTCAAGAGACCCAGTACTTC. Protein sequence: CASSIRGLQETQYF.

The sample holds many counts of this clonotype. This chain uses TRBV7-9 with TRBJ2-2; D ambiguous. The CDR3 covers 11 residues. Germline V lookup: CDR1 SEHNR, CDR2 FQNEAQ (reference sequence). The V gene lost 6 bases and the J gene lost 5 bases, with 4 bases spanning the gap. The CDR3 sequence is CASRATGELFF. Here the CDR3 DNA reads TGTGCCAGCAGAGCGACCGGGGAGCTGTTTTTT.

This clonotype was recorded many times. V usage is TRBV20-1 and J usage is TRBJ2-5; 7 bases agree with TRBD1. Per the germline V gene, CDR1 is DFQATT and CDR2 is SNEGSKA (reference sequence). The V segment lost 6 bases and the J segment 4 bases; nucleotides outside the gene matches: 8. This CDR3 region has 13 residues. CDR3 loop: CSAKLQGRETQYF. The CDR3, as DNA: TGCAGTGCCAAACTACAGGGGAGAGAGACCCAGTACTTC.

Worth noting for this clonotype: Since a much larger clone is just one base distant, this may be a read error. V gene TRBV9 combines with J gene TRBJ2-3; D remains ambiguous. The CDR3 runs 14 residues. The V gene lost 5 bases and the J gene lost 0 bases, with 10 bases spanning the gap. From germline, CDR1 is SGDLS and CDR2 YYNGEE. CDR3 in DNA: TGTGCCAGCAGAGCCTCCCCCAGCACAGATACGCAGTATTTT. It translates to CASRASPSTDTQYF.

In regard to this clonotype: This may be a read error, as it is one base from a much larger clone. The chain combines TRBV14 with TRBJ2-7; no clear D gene. The CDR3 consists of 13 residues. Germline CDR1 SGHDN, CDR2 FVKESK. CDR3 coding DNA: TGTGCCAGCAGCCCCATAAAGTGGAACGAGCGGTACTTC. It encodes CASSPIKWNERYF. Together with reference TRBV14 and TRBJ2-7, the CDR3 gives the full variable domain: EAGVTQFPSHSVIEKGQTVTLRCDPISGHDNLYWYRRVMGKEIKFLLHFVKESKQDESGMPNNRFLAERTGGTYSTLKVQPAELEDSGVYFCASSPIKWNERYFGPGTRLTVT.

The sample holds many counts of this clonotype. In DNA form, the CDR3 reads TGCAGCGTTGCCCGACGACAGGGCGGGGAGACCCAGTACTTC. It yields the protein CSVARRQGGETQYF. The chain joins TRBV29-1 to TRBJ2-5, with 7 bases lining up with TRBD1. CDR1 SQVTM and CDR2 ANQGSEA come from the germline V gene. The CDR3 extends over 14 amino acids. V lost 4 bases, J lost 5 bases, and 10 bases stayed unmatched.

This clonotype has a count of ten or more. J is TRBJ2-7 and V is TRBV7-2; D remains ambiguous. With 3 bases removed from V and 3 bases from J, the gap between germline ends came to 9 bases. Looked up from germline, CDR1 is SGHTA and CDR2 is FQGNSA. CDR3 length: 13 residues. In DNA, the CDR3 is TGTGCCAGCAGCTTCTCACAGAACTACGAGCAGTACTTC. This encodes CASSFSQNYEQYF. The full variable domain, with the rest looked up from reference TRBV7-2 and TRBJ2-7, is GAGVSQSPSNKVTEKGKDVELRCDPISGHTALYWYRQSLGQGLEFLIYFQGNSAPDKSGLPSDRFSAERTGGSVSTLTIQRTQQEDSAVYLCASSFSQNYEQYFGPGTRLTVT.

Concerning this clonotype itself: In this CDR3 the conserved last residue, phenylalanine or tryptophan, is missing, so a read error is likely. V is TRBV6-6 and J is TRBJ2-1; D perhaps matches TRBD1 (6 bases). There are 12 residues in the CDR3. Trimming cost V 4 bases and J 10 bases, with 11 bases left between them. Germline CDR1 MNHNY, CDR2 SVGAGI (reference sequence). The CDR3 DNA reads TGTGCCAGCAGTTCCGCAACAGGGGAGCAGTTCATC. Translation: CASSSATGEQFI.

This chain connects TRBV20-1 to TRBJ1-2; maybe TRBD1 (6 bases). Germline V gene lookup returns CDR1 DFQATT and CDR2 SNEGSKA (reference sequence). The CDR3 loop spans 15 amino acids. Trimming left V 1 base short and J 2 bases short, with 14 bases between. CDR3 sequence (DNA): TGCAGTGCTAGAGCCCTGGGGGGCCTCAACTATGGCTACACCTTC. Amino acids: CSARALGGLNYGYTF.

The sample holds many counts of this clonotype. J is TRBJ2-2 and V is TRBV27; D perhaps matches TRBD2 (5 bases). In germline, CDR1 is MNHEY, CDR2 SMNVEV (reference sequence). V gave up 7 bases and J gave up 4 bases, with 10 bases separating them. This CDR3 contains 13 residues. The CDR3 reads CASTGLLTGELFF. CDR3 DNA: TGTGCCAGCACCGGACTCCTCACCGGGGAGCTGTTTTTT.

This clonotype was detected many times. The chain employs TRBV7-8 and TRBJ2-1; D possibly corresponds to TRBD2 (6 bases). In germline, CDR1 is SGHVS, CDR2 FQNEAQ. Trimming pared 6 bases from V and 7 bases from J, leaving 19 bases between. This CDR3 is 15 amino acids long. CDR3 DNA: TGTGCCAGCAGTCCCTCTCGGGAGAGCCGGAATGAGCAGTTCTTC. Its translation: CASSPSRESRNEQFF.